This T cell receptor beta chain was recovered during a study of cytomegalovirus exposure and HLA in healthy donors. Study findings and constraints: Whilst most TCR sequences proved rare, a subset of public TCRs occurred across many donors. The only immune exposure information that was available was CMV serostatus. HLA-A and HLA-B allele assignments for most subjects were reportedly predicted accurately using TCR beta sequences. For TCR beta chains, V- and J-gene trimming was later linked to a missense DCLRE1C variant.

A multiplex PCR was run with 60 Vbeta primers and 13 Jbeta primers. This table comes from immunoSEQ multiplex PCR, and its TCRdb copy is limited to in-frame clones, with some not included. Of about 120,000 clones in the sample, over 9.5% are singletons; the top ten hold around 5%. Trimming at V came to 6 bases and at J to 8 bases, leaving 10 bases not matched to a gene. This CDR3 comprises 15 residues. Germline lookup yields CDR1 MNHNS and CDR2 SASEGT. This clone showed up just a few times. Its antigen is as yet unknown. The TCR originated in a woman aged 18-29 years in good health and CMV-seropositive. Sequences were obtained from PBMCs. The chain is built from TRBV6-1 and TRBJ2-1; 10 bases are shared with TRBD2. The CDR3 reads CASSELAGEAHEQFF. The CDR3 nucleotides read TGTGCCAGCAGCGAGCTAGCGGGAGAGGCTCATGAGCAGTTCTTC.